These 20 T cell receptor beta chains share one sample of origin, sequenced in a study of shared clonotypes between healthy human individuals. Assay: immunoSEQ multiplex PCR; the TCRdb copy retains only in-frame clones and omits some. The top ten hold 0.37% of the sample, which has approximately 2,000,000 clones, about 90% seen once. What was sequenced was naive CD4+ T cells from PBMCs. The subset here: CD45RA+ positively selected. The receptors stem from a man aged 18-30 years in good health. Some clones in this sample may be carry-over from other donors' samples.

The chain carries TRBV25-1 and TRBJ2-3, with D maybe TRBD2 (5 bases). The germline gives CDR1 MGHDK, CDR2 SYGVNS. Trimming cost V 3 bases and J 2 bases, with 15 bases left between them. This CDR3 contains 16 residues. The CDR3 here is CASSDLGVEPTDTQYF. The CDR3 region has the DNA TGTGCCAGCAGTGACCTCGGGGTAGAGCCCACAGATACGCAGTATTTT.

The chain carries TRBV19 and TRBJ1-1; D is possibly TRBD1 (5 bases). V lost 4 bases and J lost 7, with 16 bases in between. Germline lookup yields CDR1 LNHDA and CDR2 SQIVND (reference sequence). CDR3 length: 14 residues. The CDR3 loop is CASSNRQPRGEAFF. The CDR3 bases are TGTGCCAGTAGTAACCGACAGCCCCGGGGTGAAGCTTTCTTT.

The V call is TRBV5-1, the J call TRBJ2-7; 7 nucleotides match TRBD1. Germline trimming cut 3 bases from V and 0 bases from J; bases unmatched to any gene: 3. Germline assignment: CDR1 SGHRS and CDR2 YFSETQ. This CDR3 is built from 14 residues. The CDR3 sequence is CASSWDSSSYEQYF. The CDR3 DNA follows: TGCGCCAGCAGCTGGGACAGTAGCTCCTACGAGCAGTACTTC.

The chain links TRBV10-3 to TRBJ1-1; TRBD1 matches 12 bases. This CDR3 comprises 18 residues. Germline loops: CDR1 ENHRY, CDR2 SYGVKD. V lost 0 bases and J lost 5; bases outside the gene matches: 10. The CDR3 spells CAISESPGQGAGETEAFF. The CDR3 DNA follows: TGTGCCATCAGTGAGTCTCCGGGACAGGGGGCTGGGGAAACTGAAGCTTTCTTT.

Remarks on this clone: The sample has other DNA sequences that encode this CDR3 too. The CDR3 loop is CASSPADRPNQPQHF. The CDR3 nucleotides read TGTGCCAGCAGCCCAGCCGACAGGCCTAATCAGCCCCAGCATTTT. The gene calls are TRBV28 and TRBJ1-5; D might be TRBD1 (6 bases). The CDR3 runs 15 residues. The ends were cut back, 6 bases at V and 4 bases at J, with 16 bases in the middle. Germline V gene lookup returns CDR1 MDHEN and CDR2 SYDVKM.

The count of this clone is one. This CDR3 is CASNQGTGELFF. The CDR3 bases are TGTGCCAGCAACCAGGGTACCGGGGAGCTGTTTTTT. The chain recombines TRBV7-6 with TRBJ2-2; a weak D match, TRBD1 (5 bases). The germline V and J ends were trimmed by 7 bases and 5 bases, with 8 bases remaining between them. Germline V gene data show CDR1 as SGHVS and CDR2 as FNYEAQ. CDR3 length: 12 residues. Using reference TRBV7-6 and TRBJ2-2 for the parts outside the CDR3, the full variable domain is GAGVSQSPRYKVTKRGQDVALRCDPISGHVSLYWYRQALGQGPEFLTYFNYEAQQDKSGLPNDRFSAERPEGSISTLTIQRTEQRDSAMYRCASNQGTGELFFGEGSRLTVL.

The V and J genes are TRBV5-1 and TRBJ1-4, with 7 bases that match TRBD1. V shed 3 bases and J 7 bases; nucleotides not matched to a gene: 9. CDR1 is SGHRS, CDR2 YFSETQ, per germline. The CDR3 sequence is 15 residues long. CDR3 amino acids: CASSYGQAVSEKLFF. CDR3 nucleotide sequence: TGCGCCAGCAGCTACGGACAGGCCGTCTCTGAAAAACTGTTTTTT.

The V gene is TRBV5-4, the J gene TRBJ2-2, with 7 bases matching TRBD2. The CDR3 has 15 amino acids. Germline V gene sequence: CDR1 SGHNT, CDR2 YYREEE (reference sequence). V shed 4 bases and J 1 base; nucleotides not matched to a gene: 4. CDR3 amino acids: CASSALAVNTGELFF. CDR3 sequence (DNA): TGTGCCAGCAGCGCCCTAGCGGTGAACACCGGGGAGCTGTTTTTT.

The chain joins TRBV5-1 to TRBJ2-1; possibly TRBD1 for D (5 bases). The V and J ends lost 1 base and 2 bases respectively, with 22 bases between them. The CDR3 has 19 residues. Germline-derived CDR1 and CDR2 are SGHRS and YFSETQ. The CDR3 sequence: CASSLILQALSHTYNEQFF. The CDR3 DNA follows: TGCGCCAGCAGCTTGATCCTACAGGCTCTATCACACACCTACAATGAGCAGTTCTTC.

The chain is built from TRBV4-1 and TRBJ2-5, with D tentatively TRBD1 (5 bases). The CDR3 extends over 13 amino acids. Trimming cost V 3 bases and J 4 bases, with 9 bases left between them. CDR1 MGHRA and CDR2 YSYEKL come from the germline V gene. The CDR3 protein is CASSQQGRETQYF. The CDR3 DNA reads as TGCGCCAGCAGCCAGCAGGGTCGAGAGACCCAGTACTTC.

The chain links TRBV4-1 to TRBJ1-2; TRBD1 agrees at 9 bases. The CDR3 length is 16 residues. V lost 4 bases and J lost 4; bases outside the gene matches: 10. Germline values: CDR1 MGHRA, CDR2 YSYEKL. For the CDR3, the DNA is TGCGCCAGCAGCCCCTCCCTAACAGGGGGCATCTATGGCTACACCTTC. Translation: CASSPSLTGGIYGYTF.

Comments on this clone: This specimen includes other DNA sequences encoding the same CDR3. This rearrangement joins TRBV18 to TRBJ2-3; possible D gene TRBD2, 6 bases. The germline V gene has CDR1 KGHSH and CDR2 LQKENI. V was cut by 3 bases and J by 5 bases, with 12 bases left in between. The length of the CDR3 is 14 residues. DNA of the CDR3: TGTGCCAGCTCACCCGGGGGTGCTCAAGATACGCAGTATTTT. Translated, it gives CASSPGGAQDTQYF.

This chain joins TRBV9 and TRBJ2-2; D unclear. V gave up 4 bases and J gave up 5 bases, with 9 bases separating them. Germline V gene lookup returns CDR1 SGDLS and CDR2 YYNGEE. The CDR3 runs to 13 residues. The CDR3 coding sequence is TGTGCCAGCAGCCGACTCCTGACCGGGGAGCTGTTTTTT. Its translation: CASSRLLTGELFF.

In nucleotides, the CDR3 is TGTGCCAGCAGTTATTCCGGGACAATAGCGAGTGGCTACACCTTC. Translated: CASSYSGTIASGYTF. The chain is built from TRBV6-5 and TRBJ1-2; D may be TRBD1 (6 bases). V was pared by 3 bases and J by 7 bases, with 18 bases between. CDR3 length: 15 amino acids. The germline gives CDR1 MNHEY, CDR2 SVGAGI.

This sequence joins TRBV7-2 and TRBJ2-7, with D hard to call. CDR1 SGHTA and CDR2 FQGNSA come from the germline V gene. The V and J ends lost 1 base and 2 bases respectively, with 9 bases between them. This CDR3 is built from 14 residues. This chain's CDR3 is CASSLVPSAYEQYF. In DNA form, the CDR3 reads TGTGCCAGCAGCTTAGTTCCCTCAGCCTACGAGCAGTACTTC.

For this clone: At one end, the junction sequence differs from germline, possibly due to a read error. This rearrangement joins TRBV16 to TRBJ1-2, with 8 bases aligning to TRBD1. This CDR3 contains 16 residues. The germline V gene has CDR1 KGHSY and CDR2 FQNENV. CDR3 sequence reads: CASTQQGGLANYGYTF. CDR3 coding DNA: TGTGCCAGCACCCAACAGGGGGGGCTGGCTAACTATGGCTACACCTTC.

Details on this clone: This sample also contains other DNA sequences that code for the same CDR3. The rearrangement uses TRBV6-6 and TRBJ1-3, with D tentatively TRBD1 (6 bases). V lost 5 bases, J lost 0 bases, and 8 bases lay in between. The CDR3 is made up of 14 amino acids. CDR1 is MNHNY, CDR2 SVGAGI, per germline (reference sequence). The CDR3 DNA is TGTGCCAGCAGTCTACAGGGCTCTGGAAACACCATATATTTT. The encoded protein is CASSLQGSGNTIYF.

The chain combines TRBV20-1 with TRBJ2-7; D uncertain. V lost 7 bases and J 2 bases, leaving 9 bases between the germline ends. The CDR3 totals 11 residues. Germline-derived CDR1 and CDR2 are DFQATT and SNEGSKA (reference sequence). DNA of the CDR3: TGCAGTGTAACTACCCCCTACGAGCAGTACTTC. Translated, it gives CSVTTPYEQYF.

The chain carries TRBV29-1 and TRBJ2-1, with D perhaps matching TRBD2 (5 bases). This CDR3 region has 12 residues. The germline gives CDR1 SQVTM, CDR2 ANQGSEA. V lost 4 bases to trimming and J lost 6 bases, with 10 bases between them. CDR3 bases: TGCAGCGTTGTAAGGGCGGGCAATGAGCAGTTCTTC. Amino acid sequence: CSVVRAGNEQFF.

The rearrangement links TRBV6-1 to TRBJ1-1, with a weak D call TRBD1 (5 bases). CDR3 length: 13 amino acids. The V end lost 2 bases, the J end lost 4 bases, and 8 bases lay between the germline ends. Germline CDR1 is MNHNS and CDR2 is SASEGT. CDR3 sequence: CASSERGFTEAFF. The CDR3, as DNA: TGTGCCAGCAGTGAACGGGGCTTCACTGAAGCTTTCTTT.